These T cell receptor beta chains were read from a single sample in a study of T cell changes during pregnancy in multiple sclerosis. Sequencing was performed with immunoSEQ multiplex PCR; in TCRdb, only in-frame clones are kept and a portion is missing. The sample includes more than 25,000 clones, more than 90% of them seen just once. Sample: CD4+ T cells from peripheral blood mononuclear cells, taken in the first trimester of pregnancy. These receptors originate from a female donor with multiple sclerosis, enrolled in a pregnancy study. Both conserved end residues are part of each CDR3. D genes are given only for firm matches. Expanded clones are given a class, and other clones once, few, many or no size at all.

D gene: TRBD1; V gene: TRBV5-1; clone size: few; J gene: TRBJ2-7; CDR3 protein: CASSFTGGPEQYF; CDR3 DNA: TGCGCCAGCAGCTTTACAGGGGGCCCCGAGCAGTACTTC
D gene: NA; V gene: TRBV5-1; clone size: NA; J gene: TRBJ2-5; CDR3 protein: CASSQGPNGGETQYF; CDR3 DNA: TGCGCCAGCAGCCAGGGGCCCAACGGGGGGGAGACCCAGTACTTC
D gene: NA; V gene: TRBV28; clone size: NA; J gene: TRBJ1-1; CDR3 protein: CASSFRGAEAFF; CDR3 DNA: TGTGCCAGCAGTTTTAGGGGCGCTGAAGCTTTCTTT
D gene: TRBD1; V gene: TRBV18; clone size: NA; J gene: TRBJ1-4; CDR3 protein: CASSPLAGGTATNEKLFF; CDR3 DNA: TGTGCCAGCTCACCTTTGGCAGGGGGAACAGCAACTAATGAAAAACTGTTTTTT
D gene: NA; V gene: TRBV29-1; clone size: NA; J gene: TRBJ2-2; CDR3 protein: CSVKDRLTGELFF; CDR3 DNA: TGCAGCGTCAAGGACAGACTCACCGGGGAGCTGTTTTTT
D gene: TRBD1; V gene: TRBV18; clone size: NA; J gene: TRBJ2-7; CDR3 protein: CASSPRQDRGDEQYF; CDR3 DNA: TGTGCCAGCTCACCACGGCAGGACAGGGGGGACGAGCAGTACTTC
D gene: TRBD1; V gene: TRBV30; clone size: NA; J gene: TRBJ1-4; CDR3 protein: CAWSAGQGEGKLFF; CDR3 DNA: TGTGCCTGGAGTGCCGGACAGGGGGAGGGAAAACTGTTTTTT
D gene: NA; V gene: TRBV6-5; clone size: NA; J gene: TRBJ1-1; CDR3 protein: CASSFNRQPNTEAFF; CDR3 DNA: TGTGCCAGCAGTTTTAACAGGCAACCGAACACTGAAGCTTTCTTT
D gene: TRBD1; V gene: TRBV7-2; clone size: NA; J gene: TRBJ2-7; CDR3 protein: CASSWAGTGTYEQYF; CDR3 DNA: TGTGCCAGCAGCTGGGCCGGGACAGGGACCTACGAGCAGTACTTC
D gene: TRBD2; V gene: TRBV7-3; clone size: NA; J gene: TRBJ2-7; CDR3 protein: CASSPGLASEQYF; CDR3 DNA: TGTGCCAGCAGCCCGGGACTAGCGAGCGAGCAGTACTTC
D gene: TRBD1; V gene: TRBV5-4; clone size: NA; J gene: TRBJ2-3; CDR3 protein: CASGIQGAADTQYF; CDR3 DNA: TGTGCCAGCGGCATACAGGGGGCTGCAGATACGCAGTATTTT
D gene: NA; V gene: TRBV19; clone size: NA; J gene: TRBJ1-2; CDR3 protein: CASSMLHNNYGYTF; CDR3 DNA: TGTGCCAGTAGTATGTTACACAACAACTATGGCTACACCTTC
D gene: NA; V gene: TRBV9; clone size: NA; J gene: TRBJ2-1; CDR3 protein: CASSVDPGQIKQFF; CDR3 DNA: TGTGCCAGCAGCGTCGACCCGGGACAAATTAAGCAGTTCTTC
D gene: TRBD2; V gene: TRBV5-1; clone size: NA; J gene: TRBJ2-1; CDR3 protein: CASSPQLAGGGEQFF; CDR3 DNA: TGCGCCAGCAGCCCTCAACTAGCGGGGGGGGGTGAGCAGTTCTTC
D gene: TRBD2; V gene: TRBV5-1; clone size: NA; J gene: TRBJ2-1; CDR3 protein: CASSDSGGNNEQFF; CDR3 DNA: TGCGCCAGCAGCGATAGCGGGGGGAACAATGAGCAGTTCTTC
D gene: TRBD1; V gene: TRBV11-2; clone size: NA; J gene: TRBJ2-3; CDR3 protein: CASRRTGDTDTQYF; CDR3 DNA: TGTGCCAGCAGGAGAACAGGGGACACAGATACGCAGTATTTT
D gene: NA; V gene: TRBV25-1; clone size: once; J gene: TRBJ2-5; CDR3 protein: CASSVRGAQETQYF; CDR3 DNA: TGTGCCAGCAGTGTCCGGGGTGCCCAAGAGACCCAGTACTTC
D gene: TRBD1; V gene: TRBV9; clone size: once; J gene: TRBJ1-2; CDR3 protein: CASSAGTGGGNYGYTF; CDR3 DNA: TGTGCCAGCAGCGCCGGGACAGGGGGCGGTAACTATGGCTACACCTTC
D gene: TRBD1; V gene: TRBV5-6; clone size: NA; J gene: TRBJ2-7; CDR3 protein: CASSSTGTGSREQYF; CDR3 DNA: TGTGCCAGCAGCTCAACCGGGACAGGGTCCCGCGAGCAGTACTTC
D gene: TRBD2; V gene: TRBV5-1; clone size: NA; J gene: TRBJ2-1; CDR3 protein: CASRLAGAYNEQFF; CDR3 DNA: TGCGCCAGCCGACTAGCGGGGGCCTACAATGAGCAGTTCTTC
D gene: TRBD1; V gene: TRBV7-9; clone size: NA; J gene: TRBJ1-1; CDR3 protein: CASSTRGQNTEAFF; CDR3 DNA: TGTGCCAGCAGCACCAGGGGGCAGAACACTGAAGCTTTCTTT
D gene: NA; V gene: TRBV15; clone size: NA; J gene: TRBJ1-3; CDR3 protein: CATSRPGGTIYF; CDR3 DNA: TGTGCCACCAGCAGACCCGGGGGCACCATATATTTT
D gene: NA; V gene: TRBV5-1; clone size: NA; J gene: TRBJ1-1; CDR3 protein: CASSLVSGAGEAFF; CDR3 DNA: TGCGCCAGCAGCTTGGTTTCTGGGGCTGGTGAAGCTTTCTTT
D gene: TRBD2; V gene: TRBV2; clone size: NA; J gene: TRBJ2-7; CDR3 protein: CASSAWDYSYEQYF; CDR3 DNA: TGTGCCAGCAGCGCATGGGACTACTCCTACGAGCAGTACTTC
D gene: NA; V gene: TRBV27; clone size: NA; J gene: TRBJ1-3; CDR3 protein: CASSLTGSGNTIYF; CDR3 DNA: TGTGCCAGCAGCCTAACCGGTTCTGGAAACACCATATATTTT
D gene: TRBD1; V gene: TRBV5-1; clone size: NA; J gene: TRBJ2-1; CDR3 protein: CASSLARLGQKMPTSYNEQFF; CDR3 DNA: TGCGCCAGCAGCTTGGCTCGTCTGGGACAGAAGATGCCGACATCCTACAATGAGCAGTTCTTC
D gene: NA; V gene: TRBV7-3; clone size: NA; J gene: TRBJ1-1; CDR3 protein: CASSSNSGSEAFF; CDR3 DNA: TGTGCCAGCAGCTCGAACTCCGGGTCTGAAGCTTTCTTT
D gene: TRBD2; V gene: TRBV9; clone size: NA; J gene: TRBJ2-3; CDR3 protein: CASSLRTSGTDTQYF; CDR3 DNA: TGTGCCAGCAGCTTGCGGACTAGCGGCACAGATACGCAGTATTTT
D gene: NA; V gene: TRBV5-6; clone size: NA; J gene: TRBJ1-4; CDR3 protein: CASSNRDTEKLFF; CDR3 DNA: TGTGCCAGCAGTAACCGGGACACTGAAAAACTGTTTTTT
D gene: NA; V gene: TRBV2; clone size: NA; J gene: TRBJ2-7; CDR3 protein: CASRTGTSTYEQYF; CDR3 DNA: TGTGCCAGCAGAACCGGGACAAGTACCTACGAGCAGTACTTC
D gene: TRBD1; V gene: TRBV18; clone size: NA; J gene: TRBJ1-2; CDR3 protein: CASSPPGGLSYGYTF; CDR3 DNA: TGTGCCAGCTCACCGCCAGGGGGGTTGTCGTATGGCTACACCTTC
D gene: NA; V gene: TRBV10-3; clone size: NA; J gene: TRBJ1-6; CDR3 protein: CAISDRSRSYNSPLHF; CDR3 DNA: TGTGCCATCAGTGATAGGTCCAGGTCCTATAATTCACCCCTCCACTTT
D gene: TRBD1; V gene: TRBV7-2; clone size: NA; J gene: TRBJ1-1; CDR3 protein: CASSQSQGRTEAFF; CDR3 DNA: TGTGCCAGCAGCCAATCACAGGGGAGGACTGAAGCTTTCTTT
D gene: TRBD1; V gene: TRBV7-9; clone size: NA; J gene: TRBJ1-4; CDR3 protein: CASSLVRGTGSFEKLFF; CDR3 DNA: TGTGCCAGCAGCTTAGTGCGAGGGACAGGGTCATTTGAAAAACTGTTTTTT
D gene: NA; V gene: TRBV30; clone size: NA; J gene: TRBJ1-4; CDR3 protein: CAWSVLAEGEKLFF; CDR3 DNA: TGTGCCTGGAGTGTACTGGCCGAGGGTGAAAAACTGTTTTTT
D gene: NA; V gene: TRBV18; clone size: NA; J gene: TRBJ1-4; CDR3 protein: CASSRQGLTNEKLFF; CDR3 DNA: TGTGCCAGCTCACGCCAGGGGCTAACTAATGAAAAACTGTTTTTT
D gene: NA; V gene: TRBV6-1; clone size: NA; J gene: TRBJ2-7; CDR3 protein: CASSVTNYEQYF; CDR3 DNA: TGTGCCAGCAGTGTAACAAACTACGAGCAGTACTTC
D gene: TRBD1; V gene: TRBV6-1; clone size: NA; J gene: TRBJ2-5; CDR3 protein: CASRGRGRETQYF; CDR3 DNA: TGTGCCAGCAGAGGAAGGGGGCGAGAGACCCAGTACTTC
D gene: NA; V gene: TRBV7-2; clone size: NA; J gene: TRBJ2-7; CDR3 protein: CASSVRTALEQYF; CDR3 DNA: TGTGCCAGCAGCGTCAGGACAGCCCTCGAGCAGTACTTC
D gene: TRBD1; V gene: TRBV28; clone size: NA; J gene: TRBJ1-1; CDR3 protein: CASRKADRAAEAFF; CDR3 DNA: TGTGCCAGCAGAAAGGCGGACAGGGCCGCTGAAGCTTTCTTT
D gene: NA; V gene: TRBV29-1; clone size: NA; J gene: TRBJ1-2; CDR3 protein: CSARREGSAGYTF; CDR3 DNA: TGCAGCGCTCGCCGGGAAGGGTCGGCTGGCTACACCTTC
D gene: TRBD2; V gene: TRBV19; clone size: NA; J gene: TRBJ2-3; CDR3 protein: CASNGGGRSFTDTQYF; CDR3 DNA: TGTGCCAGTAACGGCGGGGGGCGTTCCTTCACAGATACGCAGTATTTT
D gene: NA; V gene: TRBV2; clone size: NA; J gene: TRBJ2-7; CDR3 protein: CASSVAGMDNEQYF; CDR3 DNA: TGTGCCAGCAGTGTCGCAGGGATGGATAACGAGCAGTACTTC
D gene: NA; V gene: TRBV5-1; clone size: NA; J gene: TRBJ1-6; CDR3 protein: CASSYPTGDNSPLHF; CDR3 DNA: TGCGCCAGCAGCTACCCGACCGGGGATAATTCACCCCTCCACTTT
D gene: TRBD2; V gene: TRBV19; clone size: NA; J gene: TRBJ2-7; CDR3 protein: CASTGGGIQGYEQYF; CDR3 DNA: TGTGCCAGTACCGGGGGGGGTATACAGGGCTACGAGCAGTACTTC
D gene: NA; V gene: TRBV28; clone size: NA; J gene: TRBJ1-1; CDR3 protein: CASSLGPGLYTEAFF; CDR3 DNA: TGTGCCAGCAGTTTGGGTCCGGGTCTGTACACTGAAGCTTTCTTT